This TCR beta chain was profiled in a study of shared clonotypes between healthy human individuals. In germline, CDR1 is LNHDA, CDR2 SQIVND (reference sequence). V was pared by 5 bases and J by 4 bases, with 8 bases of the junction left unmatched. The length of the CDR3 is 16 residues. CD4+ cell separation produced CD45RA+ naive and CD45RA-negative memory subsets. This was a deep-level run. The table came from immunoSEQ multiplex PCR; TCRdb's copy has only in-frame clones and leaves some out. The sample holds around 700,000 clones, around 67% seen once. V usage is TRBV19 and J usage is TRBJ2-1; 10 bases map to TRBD2. The sequencing input was memory CD4+ T cells sorted from blood. Subset described: CD45RA-negative fraction. The TCR comes from a woman aged 25 to 39 in good health. This CDR3 is CASSFTSGISYNEQFF. In DNA, the CDR3 is TGTGCCAGTAGTTTTACTAGCGGGATCTCATACAATGAGCAGTTCTTC.